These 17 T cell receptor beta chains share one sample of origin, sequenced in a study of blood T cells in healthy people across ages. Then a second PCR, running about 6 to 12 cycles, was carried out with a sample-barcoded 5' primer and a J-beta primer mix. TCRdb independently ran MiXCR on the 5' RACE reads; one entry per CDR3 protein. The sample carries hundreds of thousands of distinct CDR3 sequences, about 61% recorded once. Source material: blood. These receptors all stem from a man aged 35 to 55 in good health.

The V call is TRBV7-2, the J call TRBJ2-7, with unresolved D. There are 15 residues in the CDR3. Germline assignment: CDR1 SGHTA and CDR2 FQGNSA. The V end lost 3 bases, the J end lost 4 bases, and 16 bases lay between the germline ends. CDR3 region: CASSLGLVLNYEQYF. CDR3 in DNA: TGTGCCAGCAGCTTGGGCCTAGTCCTCAATTACGAGCAGTACTTC.

CDR3 in DNA: TGTGCCAGCAGCCCCGGGGGGGGGAATATCCGGGAGACCCAGTACTTC. Its translation: CASSPGGGNIRETQYF. V is TRBV7-3 and J is TRBJ2-7; 8 bases map to TRBD2. The J call could be wrong; TRBJ2-5 is a better fit for the DNA end. The CDR3 is made up of 16 amino acids. The germline CDR1 and CDR2 sequences are SGHTA and FQGTGA.

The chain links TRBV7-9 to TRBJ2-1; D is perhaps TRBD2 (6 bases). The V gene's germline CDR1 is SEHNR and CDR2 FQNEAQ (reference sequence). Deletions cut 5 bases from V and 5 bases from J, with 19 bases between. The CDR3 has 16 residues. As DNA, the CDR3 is TGTGCCAGCAGCCCCCGTCGGGGGATAGGAGACAATGAGCAGTTCTTC. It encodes CASSPRRGIGDNEQFF.

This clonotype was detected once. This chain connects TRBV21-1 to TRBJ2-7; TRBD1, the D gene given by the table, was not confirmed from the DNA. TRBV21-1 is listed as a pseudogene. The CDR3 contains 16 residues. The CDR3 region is CASSKVGRGPSYEQYF. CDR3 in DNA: TGTGCCAGCAGCAAAGTTGGGCGGGGGCCCTCCTACGAGCAGTACTTC.

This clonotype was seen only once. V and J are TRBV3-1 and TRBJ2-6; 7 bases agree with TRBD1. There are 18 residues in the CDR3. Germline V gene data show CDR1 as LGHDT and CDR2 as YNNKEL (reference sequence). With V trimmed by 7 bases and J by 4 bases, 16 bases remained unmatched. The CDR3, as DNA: TGTGCCAGCACCCTGGTGACAGGGCCCGGGGTCGGGGCCAACGTCCTGACTTTC. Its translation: CASTLVTGPGVGANVLTF.

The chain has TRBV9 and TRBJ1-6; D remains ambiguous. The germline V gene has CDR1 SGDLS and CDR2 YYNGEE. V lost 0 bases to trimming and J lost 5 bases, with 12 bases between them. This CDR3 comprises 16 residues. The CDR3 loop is CASSVGDWGNNSPLHF. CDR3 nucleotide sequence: TGTGCCAGCAGCGTAGGTGATTGGGGAAATAATTCACCCCTCCACTTT.

CDR3: CATSETGRSPGELFF. DNA of the CDR3: TGTGCCACCAGTGAAACCGGCCGTTCCCCCGGGGAGCTGTTTTTT. The J gene is TRBJ2-2, the V gene TRBV24-1; no firm D call. The CDR3 totals 15 residues. The germline gives CDR1 KGHDR, CDR2 SFDVKD. With 4 bases removed from V and 6 bases from J, the gap between germline ends came to 14 bases.

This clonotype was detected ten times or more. In nucleotides, the CDR3 is TGCGCCAGCAGCCAGGTAGCGGGAGGTGGGTACGAGCAGTACTTC. Translating gives CASSQVAGGGYEQYF. The chain uses TRBV4-3 and TRBJ2-7; TRBD2 aligns across 10 bases. The CDR3 extends over 15 amino acids. Per the germline V gene, CDR1 is LGHNA and CDR2 is YSLEER. The J segment lost 4 bases and the V segment lost 3 bases, leaving 6 bases of the junction unmatched.

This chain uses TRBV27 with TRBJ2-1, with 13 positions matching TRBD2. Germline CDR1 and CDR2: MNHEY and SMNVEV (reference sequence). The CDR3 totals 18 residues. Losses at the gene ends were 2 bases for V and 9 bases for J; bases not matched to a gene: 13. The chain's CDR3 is CASSLGTSGVPPTSEQFF. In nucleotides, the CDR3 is TGTGCCAGCAGTTTAGGGACTAGCGGGGTCCCCCCAACCAGTGAGCAGTTCTTC.

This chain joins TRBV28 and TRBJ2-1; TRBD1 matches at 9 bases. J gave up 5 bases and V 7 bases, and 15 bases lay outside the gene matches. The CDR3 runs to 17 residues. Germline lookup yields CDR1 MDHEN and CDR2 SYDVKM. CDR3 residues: CASITGGLSRTDNEQFF. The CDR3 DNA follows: TGTGCCAGCATCACAGGGGGCCTTAGTAGAACAGACAATGAGCAGTTCTTC.

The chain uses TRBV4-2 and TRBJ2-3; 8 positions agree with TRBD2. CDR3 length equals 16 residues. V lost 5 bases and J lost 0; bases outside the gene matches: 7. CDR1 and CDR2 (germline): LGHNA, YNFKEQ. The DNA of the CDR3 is TGTGCCAGCAGCACAAAAGCGGGAGAGAGCACAGATACGCAGTATTTT. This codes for CASSTKAGESTDTQYF.

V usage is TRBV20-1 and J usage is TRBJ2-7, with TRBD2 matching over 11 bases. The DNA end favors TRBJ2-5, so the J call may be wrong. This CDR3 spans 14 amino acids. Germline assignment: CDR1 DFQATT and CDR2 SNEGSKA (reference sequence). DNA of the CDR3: TGCAGTGCTCAGGGGACTAGCGGACCCCGGACCCAGTACTTC. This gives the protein CSAQGTSGPRTQYF.

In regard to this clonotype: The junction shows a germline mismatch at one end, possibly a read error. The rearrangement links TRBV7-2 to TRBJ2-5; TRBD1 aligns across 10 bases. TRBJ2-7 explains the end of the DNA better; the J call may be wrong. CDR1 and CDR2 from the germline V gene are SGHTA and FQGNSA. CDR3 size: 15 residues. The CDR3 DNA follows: TGTGCCAGTAGCTTCCCGACAGGGGGCTATCACGAGCAGTACTTC. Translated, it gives CASSFPTGGYHEQYF.

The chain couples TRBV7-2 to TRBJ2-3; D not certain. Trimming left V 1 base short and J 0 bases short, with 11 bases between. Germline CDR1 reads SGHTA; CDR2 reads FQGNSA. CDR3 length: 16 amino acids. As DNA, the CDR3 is TGTGCCAGCAGCTTAGATCTCGCGAGCAGCACAGATACGCAGTATTTT. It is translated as CASSLDLASSTDTQYF.

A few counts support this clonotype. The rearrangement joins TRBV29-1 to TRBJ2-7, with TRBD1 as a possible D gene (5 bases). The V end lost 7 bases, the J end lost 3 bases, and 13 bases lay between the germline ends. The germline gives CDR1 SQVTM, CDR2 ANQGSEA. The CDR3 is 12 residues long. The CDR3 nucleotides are TGCAGCGCCGTTAACGACAGCTACGAGCAGTACTTC. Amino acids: CSAVNDSYEQYF.

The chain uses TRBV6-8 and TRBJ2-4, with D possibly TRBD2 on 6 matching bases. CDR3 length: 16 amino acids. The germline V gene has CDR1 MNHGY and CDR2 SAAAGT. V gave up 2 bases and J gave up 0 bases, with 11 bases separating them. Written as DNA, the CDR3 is TGTGCCAGCAGTTACCCTAGGACTATAGCCAAAAACATTCAGTACTTC. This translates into CASSYPRTIAKNIQYF.

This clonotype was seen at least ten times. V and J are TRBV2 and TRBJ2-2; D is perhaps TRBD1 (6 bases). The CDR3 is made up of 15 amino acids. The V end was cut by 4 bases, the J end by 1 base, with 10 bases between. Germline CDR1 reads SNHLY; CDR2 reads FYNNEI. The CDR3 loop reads CASSGRGMNTGELFF. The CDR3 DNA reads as TGTGCCAGCAGTGGAAGGGGGATGAACACCGGGGAGCTGTTTTTT.